This T cell receptor beta chain was sequenced for a study of vaccination effects on CD4 cells after COVID-19. TCRdb's copy holds only in-frame clones and misses some; the assay was immunoSEQ multiplex PCR. This table holds roughly 42,000 clones, 77% found once. With 3 bases clipped from V and 6 bases from J, the junction kept 2 bases outside the gene matches. Germline V CDR1 and CDR2: MRHNA, SNTAGT. This CDR3 has 13 residues. Whole-study results and caveats: The study found marked clonal contraction of infection- and vaccine-induced clones late after vaccination.

ViraFEST assay sequencing came after antigen-specific CD4+ T cells were expanded with viral peptide pools. Cultured cells yielded isolated CD4+ T cells after 10 to 11 days. Vaccine recipients lacked prior SARS-CoV-2 infection and had negative nucleocapsid antibodies. Half-medium exchanges with IL-2 medium took place on days 3 and 7. Of note for this clone: The antigen remains undetermined.

The J gene is TRBJ1-5, the V gene TRBV6-4; 7 bases map to TRBD1. This TCR derives from a human donor who received a COVID-19 vaccine. Specimen: CD4+ T cells from PBMCs cultured with HCoV-NL63 spike peptides, collected before COVID-19 vaccination. This chain's CDR3 is CASSEAGGQPQHF. The CDR3 coding sequence is TGTGCCAGCAGTGAGGCAGGGGGTCAGCCCCAGCATTTT.